This T cell receptor (beta chain) appears in the sequencing data of a study of response to subunit inactivated influenza vaccine. This clonotype turned up a few times. MiXCR was run by TCRdb on the RT-PCR reads, yielding one entry per CDR3 protein. The data contain about 780,000 distinct CDR3 sequences, roughly 18% of them seen just once; the ten biggest clones take up 11%. The TCR was taken from a man aged 45-65 years who received an inactivated influenza vaccine. The source was PBMCs from blood, collected 4 to 6 days after vaccination.

The chain's CDR3 is CASSYSGDIQYF. In nucleotides, the CDR3 is TGCGCCAGCAGCTACTCAGGAGACATTCAGTACTTC. The rearrangement uses TRBV5-1 and TRBJ2-4; no clear D. Per the germline V gene, CDR1 is SGHRS and CDR2 is YFSETQ. Trimming left V 3 bases short and J 8 bases short, with 9 bases between. The CDR3 loop spans 12 amino acids.